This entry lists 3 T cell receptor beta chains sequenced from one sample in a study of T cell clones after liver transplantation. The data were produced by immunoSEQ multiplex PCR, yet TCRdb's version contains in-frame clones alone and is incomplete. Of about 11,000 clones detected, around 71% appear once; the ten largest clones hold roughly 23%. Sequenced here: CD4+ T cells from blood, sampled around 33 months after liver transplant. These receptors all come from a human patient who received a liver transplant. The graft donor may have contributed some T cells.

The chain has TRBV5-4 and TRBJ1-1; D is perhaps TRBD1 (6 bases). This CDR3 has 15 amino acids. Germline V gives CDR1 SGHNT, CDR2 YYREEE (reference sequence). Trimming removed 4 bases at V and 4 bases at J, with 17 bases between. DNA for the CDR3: TGTGCCAGCAGCCTTTACAGGGATAGGGTCACTGAAGCTTTCTTT. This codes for CASSLYRDRVTEAFF.

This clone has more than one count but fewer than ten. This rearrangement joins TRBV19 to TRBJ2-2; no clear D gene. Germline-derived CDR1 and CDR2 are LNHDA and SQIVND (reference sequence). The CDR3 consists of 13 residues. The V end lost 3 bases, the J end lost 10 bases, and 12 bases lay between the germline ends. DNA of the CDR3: TGTGCCAGTAGTATGGGAAATCCTACGGAGCTGTTTTTT. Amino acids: CASSMGNPTELFF.

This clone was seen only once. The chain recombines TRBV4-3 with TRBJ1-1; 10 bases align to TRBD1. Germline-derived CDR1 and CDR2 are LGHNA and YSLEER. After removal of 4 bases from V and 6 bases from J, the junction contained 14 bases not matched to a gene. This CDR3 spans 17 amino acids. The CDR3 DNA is TGCGCCAGCAGCCGAGGGACAGGGGTTCCGGGAAGGGCTGAAGCTTTCTTT. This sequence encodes CASSRGTGVPGRAEAFF.